This TCR beta chain appears in the sequencing data of a study of blood T cells in healthy people across ages. Study-level results: A roughly linear fall in TCR beta diversity per million T cells was seen with increasing age.

Per germline, CDR1 SNHLY and CDR2 FYNNEI. The V and J ends lost 4 bases and 9 bases respectively, with 7 bases between them. The CDR3 covers 12 residues. Concerning this clonotype: Its target is not known.

The authors ran a second PCR of about 6 to 11 cycles using a sample-barcoded 5' primer and a J-beta primer mix. TCRdb processed the 5' RACE reads anew with MiXCR; each CDR3 protein has one entry. The data contain hundreds of thousands of distinct CDR3 sequences, under 70% of them seen just once; the ten biggest clones take up over 30%. The V gene is TRBV2, the J gene TRBJ1-6; D might be TRBD1 (5 bases). The sequenced material came from blood. The sequence was obtained from a man aged 60-69 years in good health. This chain's CDR3 is CASSGQPSPLHF. The CDR3 bases are TGTGCCAGCAGTGGACAGCCTTCACCCCTCCACTTT.